This T cell receptor beta chain originates from a study of OX40 agonist ivuxolimab in advanced cancers. Study information: Patients received ivuxolimab, an intravenous treatment, every 2 weeks at 0.01 to 10 mg/kg.

Details on this clone: What it binds is unknown.

Sequencing was performed with immunoSEQ multiplex PCR; in TCRdb, only in-frame clones are kept and a portion is missing. The table records 65,000 to 85,000 clones, 70% to 90% of them present only once. Study results and caveats: Relative to CD4+ cells, CD8+ T cells on average had more expanded clones.

Per germline, CDR1 KGHSH and CDR2 LQKENI. J lost 4 bases, V lost 6 bases, and 7 bases had no gene match. This CDR3 region has 14 residues. V is TRBV18 and J is TRBJ2-5; TRBD2 matches at 8 bases. Sequencing was performed on CD4+ or CD8+ T cells sorted from blood, taken in a trial of the OX40 agonist ivuxolimab. This receptor was obtained from an adult with an advanced solid tumor such as melanoma, head and neck, liver or kidney cancer. The CDR3 nucleotides read TGTGCCAGCTCGCCCAGCGGGAGTGGAGAGACCCAGTACTTC. This translates into CASSPSGSGETQYF. Variable domain in full (rest from reference TRBV18 and TRBJ2-5): NAGVMQNPRHLVRRRGQEARLRCSPMKGHSHVYWYRQLPEEGLKFMVYLQKENIIDESGMPKERFSAEFPKEGPSILRIQQVVRGDSAAYFCASSPSGSGETQYFGPGTRLLVL.